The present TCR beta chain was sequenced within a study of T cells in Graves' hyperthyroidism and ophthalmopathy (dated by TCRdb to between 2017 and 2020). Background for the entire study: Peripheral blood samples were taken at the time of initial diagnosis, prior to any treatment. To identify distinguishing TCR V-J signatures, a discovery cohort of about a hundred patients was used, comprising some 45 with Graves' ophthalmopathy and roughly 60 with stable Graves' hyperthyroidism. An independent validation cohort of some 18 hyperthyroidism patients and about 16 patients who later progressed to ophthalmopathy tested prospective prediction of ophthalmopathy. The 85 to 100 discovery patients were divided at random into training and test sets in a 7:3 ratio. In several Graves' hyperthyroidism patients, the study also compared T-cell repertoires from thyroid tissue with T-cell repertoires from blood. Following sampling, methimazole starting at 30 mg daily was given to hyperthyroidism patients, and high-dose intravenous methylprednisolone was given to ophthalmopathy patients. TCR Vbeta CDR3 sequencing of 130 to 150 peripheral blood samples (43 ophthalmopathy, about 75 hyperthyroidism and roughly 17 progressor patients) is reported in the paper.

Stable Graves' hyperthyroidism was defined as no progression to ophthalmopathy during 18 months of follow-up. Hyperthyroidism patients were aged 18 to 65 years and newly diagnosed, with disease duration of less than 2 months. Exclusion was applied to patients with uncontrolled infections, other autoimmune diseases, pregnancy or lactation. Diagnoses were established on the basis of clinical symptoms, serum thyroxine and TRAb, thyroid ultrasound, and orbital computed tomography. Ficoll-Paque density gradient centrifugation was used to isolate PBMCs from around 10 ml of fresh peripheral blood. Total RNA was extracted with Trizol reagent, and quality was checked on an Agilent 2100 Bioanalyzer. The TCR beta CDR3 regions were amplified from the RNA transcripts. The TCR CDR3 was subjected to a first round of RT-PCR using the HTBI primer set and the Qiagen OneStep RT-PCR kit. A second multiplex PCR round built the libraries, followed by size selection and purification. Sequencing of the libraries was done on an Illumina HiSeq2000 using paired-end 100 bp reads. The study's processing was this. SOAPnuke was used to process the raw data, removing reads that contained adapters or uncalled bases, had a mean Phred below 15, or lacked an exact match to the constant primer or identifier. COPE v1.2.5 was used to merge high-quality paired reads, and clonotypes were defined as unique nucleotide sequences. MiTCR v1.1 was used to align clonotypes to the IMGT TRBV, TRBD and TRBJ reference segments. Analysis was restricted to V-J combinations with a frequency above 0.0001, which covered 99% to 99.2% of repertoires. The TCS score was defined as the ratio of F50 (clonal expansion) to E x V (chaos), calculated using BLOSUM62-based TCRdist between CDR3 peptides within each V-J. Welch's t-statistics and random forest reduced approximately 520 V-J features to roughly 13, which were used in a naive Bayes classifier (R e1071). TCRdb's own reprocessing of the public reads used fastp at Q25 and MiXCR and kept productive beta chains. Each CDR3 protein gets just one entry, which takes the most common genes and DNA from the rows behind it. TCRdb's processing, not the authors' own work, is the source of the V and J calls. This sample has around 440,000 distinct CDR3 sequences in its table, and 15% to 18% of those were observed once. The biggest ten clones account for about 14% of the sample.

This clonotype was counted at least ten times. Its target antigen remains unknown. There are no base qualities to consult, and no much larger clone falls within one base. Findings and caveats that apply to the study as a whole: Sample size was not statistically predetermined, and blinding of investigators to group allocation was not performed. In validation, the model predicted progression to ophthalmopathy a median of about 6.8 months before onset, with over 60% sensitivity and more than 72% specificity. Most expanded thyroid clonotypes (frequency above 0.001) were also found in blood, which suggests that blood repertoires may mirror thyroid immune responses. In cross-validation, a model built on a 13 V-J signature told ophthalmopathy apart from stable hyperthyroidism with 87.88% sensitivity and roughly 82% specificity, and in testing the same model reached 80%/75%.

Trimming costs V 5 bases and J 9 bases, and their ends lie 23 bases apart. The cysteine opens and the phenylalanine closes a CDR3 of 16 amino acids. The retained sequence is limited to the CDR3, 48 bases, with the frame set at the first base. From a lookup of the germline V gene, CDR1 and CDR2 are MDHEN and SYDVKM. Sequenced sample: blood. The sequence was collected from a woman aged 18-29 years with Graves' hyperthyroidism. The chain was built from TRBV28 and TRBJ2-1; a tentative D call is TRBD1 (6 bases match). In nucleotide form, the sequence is TGTGCCAGCAGTCCCCCACAGTGGCCGAACAGGGCTGAGCAGTTCTTC. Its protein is CASSPPQWPNRAEQFF. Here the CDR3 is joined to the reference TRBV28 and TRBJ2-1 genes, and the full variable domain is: DVKVTQSSRYLVKRTGEKVFLECVQDMDHENMFWYRQDPGLGLRLIYFSYDVKMKEKGDIPEGYSVSREKKERFSLILESASTNQTSMYLCASSPPQWPNRAEQFFGPGTRLTVL.